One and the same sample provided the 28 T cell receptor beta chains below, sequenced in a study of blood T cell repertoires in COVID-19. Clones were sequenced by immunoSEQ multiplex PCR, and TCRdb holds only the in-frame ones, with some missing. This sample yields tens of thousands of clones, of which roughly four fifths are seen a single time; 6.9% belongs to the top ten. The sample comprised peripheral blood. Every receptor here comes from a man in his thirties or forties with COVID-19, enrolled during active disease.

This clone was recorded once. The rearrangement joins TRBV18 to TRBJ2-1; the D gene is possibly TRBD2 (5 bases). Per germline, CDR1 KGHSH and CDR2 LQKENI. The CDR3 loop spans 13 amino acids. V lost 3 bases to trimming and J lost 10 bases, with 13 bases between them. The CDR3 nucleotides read TGTGCCAGCTCACCCGGTAGCCGGGAAGAGCAGTTCTTC. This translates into CASSPGSREEQFF.

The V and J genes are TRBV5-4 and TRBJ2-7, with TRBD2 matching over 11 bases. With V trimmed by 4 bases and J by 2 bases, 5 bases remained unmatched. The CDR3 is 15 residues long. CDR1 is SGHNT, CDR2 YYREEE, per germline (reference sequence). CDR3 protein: CASSPIAGGPYEQYF. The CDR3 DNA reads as TGTGCCAGCAGCCCTATAGCGGGAGGGCCCTACGAGCAGTACTTC.

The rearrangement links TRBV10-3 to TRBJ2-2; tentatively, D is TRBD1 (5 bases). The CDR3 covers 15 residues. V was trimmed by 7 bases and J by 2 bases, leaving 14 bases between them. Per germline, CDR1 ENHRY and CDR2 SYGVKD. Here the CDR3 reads CAITPTVGNTGELFF. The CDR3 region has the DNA TGTGCCATCACCCCGACAGTAGGAAACACCGGGGAGCTGTTTTTT.

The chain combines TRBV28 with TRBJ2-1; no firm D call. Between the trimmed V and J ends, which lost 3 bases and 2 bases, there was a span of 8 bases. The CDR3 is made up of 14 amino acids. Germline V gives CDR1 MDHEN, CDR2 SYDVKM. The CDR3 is CASSFGLTYNEQFF. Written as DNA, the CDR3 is TGTGCCAGCAGTTTCGGGTTAACCTACAATGAGCAGTTCTTC.

The DNA for the CDR3 is TGTGCCAGCCGCGACAGGGAGTGGAACTATGGCTACACCTTC. Amino acid sequence: CASRDREWNYGYTF. The J gene is TRBJ1-2, the V gene TRBV5-4; TRBD1 aligns across 7 bases. V lost 7 bases and J lost 2; bases outside the gene matches: 8. From germline, CDR1 is SGHNT and CDR2 YYREEE (reference sequence). CDR3 length: 14 amino acids.

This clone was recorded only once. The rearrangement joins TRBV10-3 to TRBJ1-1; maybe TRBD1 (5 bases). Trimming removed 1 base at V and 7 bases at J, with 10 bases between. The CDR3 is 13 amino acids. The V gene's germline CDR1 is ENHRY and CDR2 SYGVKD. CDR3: CAISEFGGVEAFF. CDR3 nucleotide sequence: TGTGCCATCAGTGAGTTCGGGGGGGTTGAAGCTTTCTTT.

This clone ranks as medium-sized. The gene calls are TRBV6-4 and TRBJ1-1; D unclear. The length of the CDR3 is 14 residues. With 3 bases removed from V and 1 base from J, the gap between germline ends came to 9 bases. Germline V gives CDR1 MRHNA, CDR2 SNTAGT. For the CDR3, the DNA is TGTGCCAGCAGTGAGTCCACAGAGAACACTGAAGCTTTCTTT. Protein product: CASSESTENTEAFF.

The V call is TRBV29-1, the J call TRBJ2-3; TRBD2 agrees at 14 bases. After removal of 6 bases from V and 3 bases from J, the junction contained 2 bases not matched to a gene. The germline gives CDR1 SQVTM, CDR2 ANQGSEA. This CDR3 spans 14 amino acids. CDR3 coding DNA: TGCAGCGTGGGACTAGCGGGGGTGACAGATACGCAGTATTTT. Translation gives CSVGLAGVTDTQYF.

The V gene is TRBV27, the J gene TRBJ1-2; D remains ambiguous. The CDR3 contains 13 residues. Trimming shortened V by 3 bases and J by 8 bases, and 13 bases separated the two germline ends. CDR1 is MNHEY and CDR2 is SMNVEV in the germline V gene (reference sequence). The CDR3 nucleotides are TGTGCCAGCAGTTTTAGGGAATCGGGAGGCTACACCTTC. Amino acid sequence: CASSFRESGGYTF.

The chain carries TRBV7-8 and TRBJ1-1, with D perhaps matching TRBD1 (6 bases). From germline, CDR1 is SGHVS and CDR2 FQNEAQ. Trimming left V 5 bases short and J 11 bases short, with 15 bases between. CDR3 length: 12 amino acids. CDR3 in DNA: TGTGCCAGCAGCCCGGGGGGCAGGTGGGCTTTCTTT. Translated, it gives CASSPGGRWAFF.

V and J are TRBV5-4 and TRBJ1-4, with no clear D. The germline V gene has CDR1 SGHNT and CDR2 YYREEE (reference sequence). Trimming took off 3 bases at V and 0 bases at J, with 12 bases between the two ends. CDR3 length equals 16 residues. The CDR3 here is CASSSGDGATNEKLFF. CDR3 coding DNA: TGTGCCAGCAGCTCGGGTGATGGTGCAACTAATGAAAAACTGTTTTTT.

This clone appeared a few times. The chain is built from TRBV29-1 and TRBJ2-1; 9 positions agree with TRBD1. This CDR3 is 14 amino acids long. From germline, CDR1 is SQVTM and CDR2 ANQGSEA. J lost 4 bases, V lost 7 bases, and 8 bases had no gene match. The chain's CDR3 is CSGQAGTGYNEQFF. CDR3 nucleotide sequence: TGCAGCGGCCAGGCGGGGACAGGGTACAATGAGCAGTTCTTC.

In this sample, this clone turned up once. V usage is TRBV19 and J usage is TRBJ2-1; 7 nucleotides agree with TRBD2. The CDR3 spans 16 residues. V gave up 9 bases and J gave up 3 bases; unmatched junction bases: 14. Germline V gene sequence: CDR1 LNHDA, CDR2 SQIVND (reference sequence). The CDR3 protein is CASQFTGTTNYNEQFF. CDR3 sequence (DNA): TGTGCCAGCCAATTTACCGGGACTACCAACTACAATGAGCAGTTCTTC.

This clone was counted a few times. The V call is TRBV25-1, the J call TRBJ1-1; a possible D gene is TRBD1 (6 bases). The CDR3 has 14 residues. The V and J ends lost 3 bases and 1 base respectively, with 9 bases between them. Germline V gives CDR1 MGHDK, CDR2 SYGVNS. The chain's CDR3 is CASSDVQGNTEAFF. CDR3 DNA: TGTGCCAGCAGTGACGTACAGGGGAACACTGAAGCTTTCTTT.

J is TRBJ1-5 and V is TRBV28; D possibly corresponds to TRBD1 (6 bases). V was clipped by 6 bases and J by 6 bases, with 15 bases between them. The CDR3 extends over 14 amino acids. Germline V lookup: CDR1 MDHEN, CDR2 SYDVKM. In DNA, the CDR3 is TGTGCCAGCAGCCTCCCCGGACAGTTTCAGCCCCAGCATTTT. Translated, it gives CASSLPGQFQPQHF.

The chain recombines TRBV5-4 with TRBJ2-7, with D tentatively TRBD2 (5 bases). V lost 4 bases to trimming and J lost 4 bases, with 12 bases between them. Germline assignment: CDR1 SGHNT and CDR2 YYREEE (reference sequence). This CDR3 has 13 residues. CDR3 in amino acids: CASSLQGSYEQYF. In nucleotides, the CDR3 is TGTGCCAGCAGCCTTCAAGGGAGTTACGAGCAGTACTTC.

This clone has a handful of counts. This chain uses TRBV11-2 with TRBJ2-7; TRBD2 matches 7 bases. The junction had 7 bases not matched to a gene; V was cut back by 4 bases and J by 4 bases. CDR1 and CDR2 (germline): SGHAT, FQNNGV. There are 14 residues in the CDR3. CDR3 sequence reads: CASSSGTKFYEQYF. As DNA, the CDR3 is TGTGCCAGCAGCTCCGGGACTAAGTTTTACGAGCAGTACTTC.

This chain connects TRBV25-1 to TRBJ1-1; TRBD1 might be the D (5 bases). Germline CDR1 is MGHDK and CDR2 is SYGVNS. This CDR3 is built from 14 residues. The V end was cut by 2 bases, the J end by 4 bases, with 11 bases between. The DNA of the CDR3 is TGTGCCAGCAGTGAACCGGGGGGACCCACTGAAGCTTTCTTT. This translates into CASSEPGGPTEAFF.

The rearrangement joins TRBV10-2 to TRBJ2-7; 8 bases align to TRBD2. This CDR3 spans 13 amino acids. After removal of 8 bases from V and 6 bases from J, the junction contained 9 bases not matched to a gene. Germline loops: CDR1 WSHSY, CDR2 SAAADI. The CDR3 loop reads CASLSGSPSEQYF. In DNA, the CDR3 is TGCGCCAGCTTAAGCGGGAGTCCCTCCGAGCAGTACTTC.

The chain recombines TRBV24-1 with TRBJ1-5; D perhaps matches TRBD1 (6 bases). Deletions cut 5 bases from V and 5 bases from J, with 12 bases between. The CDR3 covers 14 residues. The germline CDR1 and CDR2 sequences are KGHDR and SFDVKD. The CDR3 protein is CATSGRDNYQPQHF. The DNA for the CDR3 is TGTGCCACCAGTGGTAGGGACAACTATCAGCCCCAGCATTTT.

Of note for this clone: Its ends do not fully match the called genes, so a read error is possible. CDR3: CASSLGAPLHF. The CDR3 nucleotides are TGTGCGAGCAGCCTAGGGGCACCCCTCCACTTT. The rearrangement uses TRBV5-6 and TRBJ1-6; weak D call: TRBD1 (5 bases). CDR1 SGHDT and CDR2 YYEEEE come from the germline V gene. This CDR3 spans 11 amino acids.

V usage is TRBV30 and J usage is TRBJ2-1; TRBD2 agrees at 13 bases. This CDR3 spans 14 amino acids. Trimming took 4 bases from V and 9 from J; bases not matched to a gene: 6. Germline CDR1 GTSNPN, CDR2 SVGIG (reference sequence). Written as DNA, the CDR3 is TGTGCCTGGACTGGACTAGCGGGAGCGGGTGAGCAGTTCTTC. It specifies CAWTGLAGAGEQFF.

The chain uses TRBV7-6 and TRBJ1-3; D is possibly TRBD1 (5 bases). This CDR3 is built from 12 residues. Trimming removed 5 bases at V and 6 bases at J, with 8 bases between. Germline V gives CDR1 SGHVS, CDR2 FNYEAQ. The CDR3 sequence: CASSQGLNTIYF. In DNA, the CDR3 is TGTGCCAGCAGCCAGGGTTTAAACACCATATATTTT.

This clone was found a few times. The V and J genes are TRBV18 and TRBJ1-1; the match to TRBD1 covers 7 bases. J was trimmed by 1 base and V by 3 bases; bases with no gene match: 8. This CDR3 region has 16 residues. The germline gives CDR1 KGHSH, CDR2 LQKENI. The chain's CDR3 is CASSPFRQGTNTEAFF. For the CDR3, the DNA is TGTGCCAGCTCACCCTTTCGACAGGGCACGAACACTGAAGCTTTCTTT.

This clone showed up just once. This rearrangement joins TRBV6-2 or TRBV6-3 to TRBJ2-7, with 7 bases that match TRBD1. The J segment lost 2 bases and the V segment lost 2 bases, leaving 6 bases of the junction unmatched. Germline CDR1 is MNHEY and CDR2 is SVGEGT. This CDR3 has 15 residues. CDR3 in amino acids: CASSYRTTGAYEQYF. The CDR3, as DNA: TGTGCCAGCAGTTACCGAACAACAGGGGCCTACGAGCAGTACTTC.

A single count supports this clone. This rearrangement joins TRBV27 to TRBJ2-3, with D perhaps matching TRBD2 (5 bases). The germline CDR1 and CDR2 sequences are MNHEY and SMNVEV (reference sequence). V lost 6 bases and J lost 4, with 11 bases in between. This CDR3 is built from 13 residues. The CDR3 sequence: CASRNPGADTQYF. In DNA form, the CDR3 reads TGTGCCAGCAGGAACCCCGGGGCAGATACGCAGTATTTT.

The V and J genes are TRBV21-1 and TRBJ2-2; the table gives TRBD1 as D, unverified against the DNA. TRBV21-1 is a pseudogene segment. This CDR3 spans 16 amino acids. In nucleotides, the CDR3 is TGTGCCAGCACCCCCTCCGGGACAGGGGGGACTGGGGAGCTGTTTTTT. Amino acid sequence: CASTPSGTGGTGELFF.

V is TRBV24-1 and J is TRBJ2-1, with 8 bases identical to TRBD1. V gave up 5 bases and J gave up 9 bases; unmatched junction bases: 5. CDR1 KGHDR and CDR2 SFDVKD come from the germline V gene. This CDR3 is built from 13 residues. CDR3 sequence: CATSGAGQAEQFF. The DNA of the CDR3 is TGTGCCACCAGTGGGGCGGGACAGGCTGAGCAGTTCTTC.